A single sample is the source of the 5 T cell receptor beta chains below, sequenced in a study of response to subunit inactivated influenza vaccine. TCRdb analysed the RT-PCR reads with MiXCR anew, one entry per CDR3 protein. The sample holds 650,000 or so distinct CDR3 sequences, around 15% seen once. Here the sequenced sample was PBMCs from blood, taken 14 to 15 days before vaccination. These receptors all come from a man over 45 who received an inactivated influenza vaccine.

V usage is TRBV3-1 and J usage is TRBJ2-7, with TRBD2 matching over 7 bases. Germline V gives CDR1 LGHDT, CDR2 YNNKEL (reference sequence). This CDR3 has 15 residues. V dropped 1 base and J dropped 3; count of bases not matched to a gene: 6. CDR3: CASSQALAGDYEQYF. CDR3 DNA sequence: TGTGCCAGCAGCCAAGCCCTGGCGGGGGACTACGAGCAGTACTTC.

The chain uses TRBV20-1 and TRBJ2-3; TRBD2 is a possible D gene (6 bases). The CDR3 has 19 residues. Deletions cut 1 base from V and 2 bases from J, with 25 bases between. The germline gives CDR1 DFQATT, CDR2 SNEGSKA (reference sequence). The CDR3 here is CSARVGGFGTPPLTDTQYF. The CDR3 DNA sequence: TGCAGTGCTAGAGTTGGGGGGTTTGGGACCCCACCCCTCACAGATACGCAGTATTTT.

The rearrangement joins TRBV9 to TRBJ1-2; D is unclear. The CDR3 has 16 residues. CDR1 and CDR2 from the germline V gene are SGDLS and YYNGEE. Trimming took 3 bases from V and 5 from J, leaving 20 bases between them. The CDR3 sequence: CASSAALDLRRYGYTF. The CDR3 DNA follows: TGTGCCAGCAGCGCAGCCTTGGACCTTCGACGGTATGGCTACACCTTC.

This clonotype was detected a few times. The gene calls are TRBV11-2 and TRBJ2-2; D gene ambiguous. V lost 5 bases to trimming and J lost 0 bases, with 13 bases between them. CDR1 SGHAT and CDR2 FQNNGV come from the germline V gene. CDR3 size: 16 residues. The CDR3 DNA follows: TGTGCCAGCAGCCCCTCAGCGAGGACGAACACCGGGGAGCTGTTTTTT. Amino acid sequence: CASSPSARTNTGELFF.

This clonotype was counted between two and nine times. The chain joins TRBV4-2 to TRBJ2-1; D not certain. Per the germline V gene, CDR1 is LGHNA and CDR2 is YNFKEQ. The V end lost 4 bases, the J end lost 0 bases, and 13 bases lay between the germline ends. The CDR3 is 16 amino acids. CDR3 in amino acids: CASSRFGGSSYNEQFF. For the CDR3, the DNA is TGTGCCAGCAGCCGATTCGGCGGCAGCTCCTACAATGAGCAGTTCTTC.